A selection of T cell receptor beta chains follows, all from one sample in a study of metastatic and nonmetastatic thyroid tumors. TCRdb called clones again from the PCR reads with MiXCR. The data contain about 28,000 clones, roughly 17% of them singletons. What was sequenced was blood. Every receptor here comes from a female donor with papillary thyroid cancer or a benign thyroid nodule (not recorded which). Some clones in this sample may be carry-over from other donors' samples. CDR3s leave out the opening cysteine and the closing phenylalanine or tryptophan. A D gene is named only where the DNA matches it firmly. Part of the rows lack a size; the others show once, few, many or a class for expanded clones.

v_gene: TRBV6-1; j_gene: TRBJ1-2; d_gene: NA; abundance: many; CDR3aa: ASSALTVGANYGYT
v_gene: TRBV20-1; j_gene: TRBJ1-6; d_gene: TRBD1; abundance: once; CDR3aa: SSPGTEVSLH
v_gene: TRBV7-2; j_gene: TRBJ2-6; d_gene: NA; abundance: many; CDR3aa: ASSTSAYFLSGANVLT
v_gene: TRBV20-1; j_gene: TRBJ2-1; d_gene: TRBD2; abundance: NA; CDR3aa: SAGTIGRQEQF
v_gene: TRBV6-1; j_gene: TRBJ1-2; d_gene: NA; abundance: NA; CDR3aa: ASSDSQNYGYT
v_gene: TRBV11-3; j_gene: TRBJ2-7; d_gene: NA; abundance: NA; CDR3aa: ASSFFQYEQY
v_gene: TRBV20-1; j_gene: TRBJ2-5; d_gene: TRBD2; abundance: NA; CDR3aa: SARAFSGRRVETQY
v_gene: TRBV5-4; j_gene: TRBJ1-2; d_gene: NA; abundance: many; CDR3aa: ASSLDRPPWGYT
v_gene: TRBV6-1; j_gene: TRBJ2-1; d_gene: TRBD2; abundance: many; CDR3aa: ASSDVPSGSKRDEQF
v_gene: TRBV5-4; j_gene: TRBJ2-3; d_gene: TRBD2; abundance: NA; CDR3aa: ASSLDGAGVITDTQY
v_gene: TRBV6-6; j_gene: TRBJ1-1; d_gene: NA; abundance: many; CDR3aa: ASSYGGASTEAF
v_gene: TRBV6-1; j_gene: TRBJ2-7; d_gene: NA; abundance: NA; CDR3aa: ASRRVSAYTYEQY
v_gene: TRBV28; j_gene: TRBJ2-5; d_gene: NA; abundance: many; CDR3aa: ASSHTGETQY
v_gene: TRBV18; j_gene: TRBJ1-2; d_gene: NA; abundance: NA; CDR3aa: ASSPSGARNYGYT
v_gene: TRBV12-5; j_gene: TRBJ2-6; d_gene: NA; abundance: many; CDR3aa: ASGLGSGANVLT
v_gene: TRBV11-2; j_gene: TRBJ2-3; d_gene: NA; abundance: NA; CDR3aa: ASSLFPGDTQY
v_gene: TRBV5-4; j_gene: TRBJ1-1; d_gene: NA; abundance: many; CDR3aa: ASSLTGRGNTEAF
v_gene: TRBV20-1; j_gene: TRBJ2-2; d_gene: NA; abundance: NA; CDR3aa: SAREGAAGELF
v_gene: TRBV5-1; j_gene: TRBJ2-1; d_gene: TRBD2; abundance: many; CDR3aa: ASSRGLAGSSYNEQF
v_gene: TRBV6-1; j_gene: TRBJ2-6; d_gene: NA; abundance: NA; CDR3aa: ASRGLHSVANVLT
v_gene: TRBV29-1; j_gene: TRBJ2-1; d_gene: TRBD1; abundance: many; CDR3aa: SVNRGLYNEQF
v_gene: TRBV6-1; j_gene: TRBJ2-7; d_gene: NA; abundance: NA; CDR3aa: ASTEGGFEQY
v_gene: TRBV20-1; j_gene: TRBJ2-7; d_gene: TRBD2; abundance: many; CDR3aa: SARGGTSGPYEQY
v_gene: TRBV10-3; j_gene: TRBJ2-3; d_gene: TRBD1; abundance: many; CDR3aa: AISEIHGTGTNTDTQY
v_gene: TRBV7-6; j_gene: TRBJ2-3; d_gene: TRBD1; abundance: NA; CDR3aa: ASSLVTGGTDTQY
v_gene: TRBV4-1; j_gene: TRBJ2-7; d_gene: NA; abundance: NA; CDR3aa: ASSQDGRAGASYEQY
v_gene: TRBV20-1; j_gene: TRBJ2-7; d_gene: TRBD2; abundance: many; CDR3aa: SARGTSGRAYEQY
v_gene: TRBV5-6; j_gene: TRBJ2-3; d_gene: NA; abundance: many; CDR3aa: ASSPTVPSDTQY
v_gene: TRBV6-1; j_gene: TRBJ2-3; d_gene: NA; abundance: many; CDR3aa: ASSEFVSRGDTQY
v_gene: TRBV19; j_gene: TRBJ1-2; d_gene: NA; abundance: NA; CDR3aa: ASGEDIQTYGYT
v_gene: TRBV6-1; j_gene: TRBJ1-4; d_gene: NA; abundance: many; CDR3aa: ASSEQSDEKLF
v_gene: TRBV20-1; j_gene: TRBJ2-5; d_gene: TRBD2; abundance: many; CDR3aa: SASLAGVMETQY
v_gene: TRBV6-2/TRBV6-3; j_gene: TRBJ2-7; d_gene: NA; abundance: NA; CDR3aa: ASRRAGGAYEQY
v_gene: TRBV5-1; j_gene: TRBJ2-3; d_gene: TRBD2; abundance: many; CDR3aa: ASSLPPLAGGRDTQY
v_gene: TRBV18; j_gene: TRBJ1-1; d_gene: NA; abundance: many; CDR3aa: ASSSSGTKNTEAF
v_gene: TRBV5-1; j_gene: TRBJ1-2; d_gene: NA; abundance: NA; CDR3aa: ASSLGQFYT
v_gene: TRBV7-2; j_gene: TRBJ1-1; d_gene: NA; abundance: NA; CDR3aa: ASSLGGPEAF
v_gene: TRBV7-2; j_gene: TRBJ2-3; d_gene: NA; abundance: many; CDR3aa: ASSPYTDTQY
v_gene: TRBV4-1; j_gene: TRBJ2-5; d_gene: NA; abundance: many; CDR3aa: ASSQVGGRVRETQY
v_gene: TRBV28; j_gene: TRBJ2-1; d_gene: TRBD1; abundance: many; CDR3aa: ASRNTGTGGGNEQF
v_gene: TRBV6-4; j_gene: TRBJ2-3; d_gene: TRBD1; abundance: few; CDR3aa: ASSDGTGGTDTQY
v_gene: TRBV6-1; j_gene: TRBJ2-3; d_gene: TRBD1; abundance: NA; CDR3aa: ASSEDRGPDTQY
v_gene: TRBV7-6; j_gene: TRBJ1-4; d_gene: NA; abundance: many; CDR3aa: ASSELQGPDEKLF
v_gene: TRBV27; j_gene: TRBJ2-7; d_gene: NA; abundance: few; CDR3aa: ASRSTQGSVQY
v_gene: TRBV2; j_gene: TRBJ1-1; d_gene: NA; abundance: NA; CDR3aa: ASSSTGTNTEAF